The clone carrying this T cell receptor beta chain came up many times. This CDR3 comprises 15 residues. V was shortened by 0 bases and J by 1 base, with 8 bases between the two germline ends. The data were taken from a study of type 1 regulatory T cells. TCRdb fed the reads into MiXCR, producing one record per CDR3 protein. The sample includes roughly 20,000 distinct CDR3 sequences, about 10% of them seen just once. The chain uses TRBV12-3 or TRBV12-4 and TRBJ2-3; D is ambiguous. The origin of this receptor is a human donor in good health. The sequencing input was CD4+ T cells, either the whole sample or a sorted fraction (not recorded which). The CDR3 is CASSLARHRTDTQYF. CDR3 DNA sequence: TGTGCCAGCAGTTTAGCGAGGCACCGCACAGATACGCAGTATTTT.